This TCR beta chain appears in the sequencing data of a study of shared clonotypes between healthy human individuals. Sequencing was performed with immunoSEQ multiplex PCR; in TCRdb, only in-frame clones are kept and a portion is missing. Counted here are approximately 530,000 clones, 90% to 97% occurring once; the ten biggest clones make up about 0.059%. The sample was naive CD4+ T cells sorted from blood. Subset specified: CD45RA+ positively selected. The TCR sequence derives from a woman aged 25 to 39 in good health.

The CDR3 DNA is TGTGCCAGCAGTGAGGGAGGGCCCGCCAAAAACATTCAGTACTTC. Its translation is CASSEGGPAKNIQYF. V and J are TRBV28 and TRBJ2-4, with TRBD2 identical over 7 bases. With V trimmed by 5 bases and J by 1 base, 5 bases remained unmatched. Germline CDR1 and CDR2: MDHEN and SYDVKM. The CDR3 has 15 amino acids.